Shown below are 12 T cell receptor beta chains from a single sample sequenced in a study of cytomegalovirus exposure and HLA in healthy donors. It was with 60 Vbeta and 13 Jbeta primers that the PCR ran. Data came from immunoSEQ multiplex PCR; TCRdb stores just in-frame clones and leaves some out. The sample has 75,000 to 80,000 clones, roughly 76% seen once; the top ten hold around an eighth. Sequencing used PBMCs. The receptors here all came from a male donor in good health and CMV-seropositive.

This clone was seen a handful of times. The chain uses TRBV7-2 and TRBJ1-2; possible D gene TRBD1, 5 bases. With 6 bases removed from V and 4 bases from J, the gap between germline ends came to 12 bases. Germline V gene data show CDR1 as SGHTA and CDR2 as FQGNSA. The CDR3 covers 13 residues. CDR3 in amino acids: CASRSGTAYGYTF. The CDR3, as DNA: TGTGCCAGCAGATCCGGGACTGCCTATGGCTACACCTTC.

The CDR3 region has the DNA TGTGCCTGGAACCGGGACTTCAGGTTTAGCACTGAAGCTTTCTTT. It codes for CAWNRDFRFSTEAFF. The chain carries TRBV30 and TRBJ1-1; the D gene is possibly TRBD1 (5 bases). This CDR3 spans 15 amino acids. Germline assignment: CDR1 GTSNPN and CDR2 SVGIG (reference sequence). V shed 4 bases and J shed 4 bases, with 19 bases lying between them. Combining the CDR3 with reference TRBV30 and TRBJ1-1 gives the whole variable domain SQTIHQWPATLVQPVGSPLSLECTVEGTSNPNLYWYRQAAGRGLQLLFYSVGIGQISSEVPQNLSASRPQDRQFILSSKKLLLSDSGFYLCAWNRDFRFSTEAFFGQGTRLTVV.

The CDR3 here is CASSVGQSYEQYF. The DNA for the CDR3 is TGCGCCAGCAGCGTGGGACAGTCCTACGAGCAGTACTTC. V is TRBV5-1 and J is TRBJ2-7, with TRBD1 matching over 7 bases. The CDR3 runs 13 residues. V lost 4 bases to trimming and J lost 1 base; unmatched junction nucleotides: 2. Germline values: CDR1 SGHRS, CDR2 YFSETQ.

This chain links TRBV7-9 with TRBJ2-1, with 14 positions matching TRBD2. CDR1 and CDR2 (germline): SEHNR, FQNEAQ (reference sequence). The CDR3 is made up of 17 amino acids. Germline trimming cut 5 bases from V and 3 bases from J; bases unmatched to any gene: 6. The CDR3 bases are TGTGCCAGCAGCACAACGACTAGCGGGGGGGGCTACAATGAGCAGTTCTTC. Translation gives CASSTTTSGGGYNEQFF.

This clone is a singleton in its sample. The genes are TRBV19 and TRBJ1-1, with 10 bases matching TRBD1. CDR1 is LNHDA, CDR2 SQIVND, per germline (reference sequence). V lost 8 bases and J lost 5; bases outside the gene matches: 8. The CDR3 length is 14 residues. The CDR3 DNA is TGTGCCAGTGGAGGACAGGGGGACGGAACTGAAGCTTTCTTT. Its protein is CASGGQGDGTEAFF.

This clone has just one count. Other DNA variants within this sample encode the same CDR3. The chain combines TRBV11-2 with TRBJ2-7; 8 bases line up with TRBD1. V was clipped by 3 bases and J by 3 bases; unmatched bases: 4. The CDR3 covers 14 residues. CDR1 SGHAT and CDR2 FQNNGV come from the germline V gene. CDR3: CASSFGQGNYEQYF. The CDR3 region has the DNA TGTGCCAGCAGCTTCGGACAGGGCAACTACGAGCAGTACTTC.

This clone was detected only once. The chain recombines TRBV7-6 with TRBJ2-1; a weak D match, TRBD2 (6 bases). Germline CDR1 and CDR2: SGHVS and FNYEAQ. The CDR3 length is 16 residues. Between the trimmed V and J ends, which lost 5 bases and 6 bases, there was a span of 20 bases. The CDR3 DNA sequence: TGTGCCAGCAGCGGAAGAGCGGGCGAGCACTTCAATGAGCAGTTCTTC. Translation gives CASSGRAGEHFNEQFF.

This chain links TRBV19 with TRBJ2-2; D unclear. V lost 4 bases, J lost 0 bases, and 9 bases lay in between. Germline V lookup: CDR1 LNHDA, CDR2 SQIVND (reference sequence). The CDR3 runs to 15 residues. The CDR3 here is CASSRGRTNTGELFF. In DNA form, the CDR3 reads TGTGCCAGTAGTAGAGGTCGGACGAACACCGGGGAGCTGTTTTTT.

In the case of this clone: One junction end does not reproduce the germline sequence, and a read error may be involved. V is TRBV19 and J is TRBJ1-1; D is uncertain. The CDR3 is 14 residues long. CDR1 and CDR2 from the germline V gene are LNHDA and SQIVND (reference sequence). The CDR3 reads CASSMGRLNAEAFF. CDR3 nucleotide sequence: TGTGCCAGTAGTATGGGCAGGTTGAACGCTGAAGCTTTCTTT.

This clone occurred a few times. V usage is TRBV5-1 and J usage is TRBJ2-5; D is perhaps TRBD2 (5 bases). CDR1 SGHRS and CDR2 YFSETQ come from the germline V gene. V gave up 4 bases and J gave up 2 bases, with 18 bases separating them. This CDR3 is built from 16 residues. The CDR3 is CASSPGVAPTQETQYF. CDR3 sequence (DNA): TGCGCCAGCAGCCCCGGGGTAGCCCCGACTCAAGAGACCCAGTACTTC.

The V gene is TRBV5-1, the J gene TRBJ2-3; the match to TRBD2 covers 7 bases. The CDR3 is made up of 17 amino acids. CDR1 is SGHRS and CDR2 is YFSETQ in the germline V gene. The V gene end was trimmed by 1 base and the J gene end by 5 bases; junction bases not matched to a gene: 13. The CDR3: CASSLRSRERAIDTQYF. CDR3 nucleotides: TGCGCCAGCAGCTTGAGGTCGCGGGAGCGGGCTATAGATACGCAGTATTTT.

The chain combines TRBV9 with TRBJ2-1; 16 bases fit TRBD2. The CDR3 has 17 amino acids. CDR1 and CDR2 from the germline V gene are SGDLS and YYNGEE. J gave up 9 bases and V 4 bases, and 10 bases lay outside the gene matches. This CDR3 is CASSPPGTSGGGREQFF. In DNA form, the CDR3 reads TGTGCCAGCAGCCCCCCCGGGACTAGCGGGGGGGGGCGTGAGCAGTTCTTC.